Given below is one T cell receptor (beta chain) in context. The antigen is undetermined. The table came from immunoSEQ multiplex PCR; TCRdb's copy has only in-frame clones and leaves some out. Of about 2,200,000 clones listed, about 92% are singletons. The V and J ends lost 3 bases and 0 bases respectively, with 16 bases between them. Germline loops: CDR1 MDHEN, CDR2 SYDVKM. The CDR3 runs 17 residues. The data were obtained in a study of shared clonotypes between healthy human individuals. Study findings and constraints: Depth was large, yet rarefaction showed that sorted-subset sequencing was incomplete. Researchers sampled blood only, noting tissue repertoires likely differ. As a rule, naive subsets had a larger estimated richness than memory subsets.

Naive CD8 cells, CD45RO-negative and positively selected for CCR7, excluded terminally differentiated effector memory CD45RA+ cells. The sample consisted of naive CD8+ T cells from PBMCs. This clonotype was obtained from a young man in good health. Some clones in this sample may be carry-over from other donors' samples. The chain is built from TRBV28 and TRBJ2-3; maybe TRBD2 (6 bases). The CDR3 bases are TGTGCCAGCAGTTTTCCCCCCGCGGGAACTAGCACAGATACGCAGTATTTT. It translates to CASSFPPAGTSTDTQYF.